The sequence of this TCR beta chain was determined in a study of control samples from healthy donors and cancer patients. Sequencing used immunoSEQ multiplex PCR; TCRdb keeps in-frame clones, though not all of them. The sample has about 160,000 clones; around 96% are singletons. The CDR3 has 17 residues. J gave up 1 base and V 6 bases, and 12 bases lay outside the gene matches. Germline lookup yields CDR1 MDHEN and CDR2 SYDVKM. The chain links TRBV28 to TRBJ1-5; 7 bases fit TRBD1. The TCR was taken from a woman in her twenties or thirties in good health. Sequenced: blood. CDR3 sequence: CASSLDRPRSSNQPQHF. In DNA, the CDR3 is TGTGCCAGCAGCCTGGACAGGCCAAGGTCAAGCAATCAGCCCCAGCATTTT.